A single sample gave rise to the 20 T cell receptor beta chains below, sequenced in a study of blood T cell repertoires in COVID-19. Repertoires were generated with immunoSEQ multiplex PCR, while TCRdb's copy carries only in-frame clones and drops some. The sample holds roughly 260,000 clones; more than 70% are singletons and the top ten take 2% to 2.5%. The sequencing sample was made of peripheral blood. Every receptor here comes from a woman in her forties or fifties with acute or convalescent COVID-19.

The CDR3 region has the DNA TGTGCCAGCAGTGTGGACAGGGAAAATTCACCCCTCCACTTT. Amino acids: CASSVDRENSPLHF. V gene TRBV2 combines with J gene TRBJ1-6; the match to TRBD1 covers 8 bases. After removal of 4 bases from V and 7 bases from J, the junction contained 3 bases not matched to a gene. The CDR3 spans 14 residues. Per germline, CDR1 SNHLY and CDR2 FYNNEI.

This sequence joins TRBV15 and TRBJ1-2, with 12 nucleotides matching TRBD1. This CDR3 is built from 16 residues. The ends lost 4 bases at V and 8 bases at J; junction bases unmatched: 11. The germline gives CDR1 LNHNV, CDR2 YYDKDF (reference sequence). The CDR3 DNA follows: TGTGCCACCAGCAAAGATCCGGGACAGGGGGCGTCGGGCTACACCTTC. Translated: CATSKDPGQGASGYTF.

The J gene is TRBJ2-3, the V gene TRBV7-6; 8 bases line up with TRBD2. The germline gives CDR1 SGHVS, CDR2 FNYEAQ. The V segment lost 4 bases and the J segment 3 bases; nucleotides outside the gene matches: 9. The CDR3 totals 16 residues. CDR3 residues: CASSSAGVRGTDTQYF. The CDR3 region has the DNA TGTGCCAGCAGCTCAGCGGGAGTACGTGGGACAGATACGCAGTATTTT.

This sequence joins TRBV6-5 and TRBJ1-2; D is uncertain. The CDR3 runs 13 residues. The germline V and J ends were trimmed by 7 bases and 8 bases, with 17 bases remaining between them. Germline CDR1 reads MNHEY; CDR2 reads SVGAGI. The CDR3 DNA is TGTGCCAGCACGAGGATTATCGGAGGCGGCTACACCTTC. Translation gives CASTRIIGGGYTF.

V usage is TRBV28 and J usage is TRBJ2-7, with D possibly matching TRBD1 (6 bases). The V gene's germline CDR1 is MDHEN and CDR2 SYDVKM. V was pared by 6 bases and J by 2 bases, with 17 bases between. The CDR3 consists of 15 residues. The CDR3 DNA is TGTGCCAGCAGGACGGACAGCCGAAATACCTACGAGCAGTACTTC. This sequence encodes CASRTDSRNTYEQYF.

This clone was recorded only once. The chain combines TRBV28 with TRBJ1-6; 10 bases match TRBD1. CDR1 and CDR2 (germline): MDHEN, SYDVKM. Trimming took 6 bases from V and 9 from J; bases not matched to a gene: 5. There are 14 residues in the CDR3. In nucleotides, the CDR3 is TGTGCCAGCAGGGAGGACAGGGGGTTTTCACCCCTCCACTTT. Protein product: CASREDRGFSPLHF.

The rearrangement joins TRBV7-2 to TRBJ2-2, with D unresolved. The CDR3 is 16 residues long. The V end was cut by 5 bases, the J end by 0 bases, with 13 bases between. In germline, CDR1 is SGHTA, CDR2 FQGNSA. The DNA of the CDR3 is TGTGCCAGCAGCGCCAAATGGCTCTCGAACACCGGGGAGCTGTTTTTT. Its protein product is CASSAKWLSNTGELFF.

In nucleotides, the CDR3 is TGTGCCTGGAGGCTGACTAGCGGGAGCCCCCGTCGGTTCTTC. Protein product: CAWRLTSGSPRRFF. V is TRBV30 and J is TRBJ2-1; 12 positions match TRBD2. CDR3 length: 14 residues. Unmatched junction bases numbered 12, after V lost 3 bases and J lost 15 bases. CDR1 and CDR2 (germline): GTSNPN, SVGIG (reference sequence).

The table lists this clone with a few counts. The V and J genes are TRBV28 and TRBJ1-2; 9 positions match TRBD1. This CDR3 region has 15 residues. V dropped 8 bases and J dropped 0; count of bases not matched to a gene: 7. Germline V gives CDR1 MDHEN, CDR2 SYDVKM. Here the CDR3 DNA reads TGTGCCAGCTTCGGGCGGACAGGGGCTAACTATGGCTACACCTTC. As protein: CASFGRTGANYGYTF.

This clone has a single count. The chain uses TRBV3-1 (or the pseudogene TRBV3-2) and TRBJ1-5; no reliable D call. The CDR3 extends over 14 amino acids. CDR1 is LGHDT and CDR2 is YNNKEL in the germline V gene (reference sequence). Trimming cost V 1 base and J 7 bases, with 11 bases left between them. CDR3: CASSQANKLQPQHF. The CDR3, as DNA: TGTGCCAGCAGCCAAGCTAATAAGCTCCAGCCCCAGCATTTT.

The chain uses TRBV6-5 and TRBJ1-1; D is ambiguous. The CDR3 has 14 amino acids. Germline CDR1 reads MNHEY; CDR2 reads SVGAGI. The V and J ends lost 5 bases and 1 base respectively, with 11 bases between them. The CDR3 region is CASSQSHRNTEAFF. In DNA, the CDR3 is TGTGCCAGCAGTCAAAGTCACAGGAACACTGAAGCTTTCTTT.

The chain links TRBV5-1 to TRBJ1-1; 7 bases agree with TRBD1. Germline V CDR1 and CDR2: SGHRS, YFSETQ. J gave up 0 bases and V 5 bases, and 7 bases lay outside the gene matches. The CDR3 runs to 15 residues. CDR3 in amino acids: CASSQTGAMNTEAFF. The CDR3 nucleotides are TGCGCCAGCAGTCAAACAGGGGCCATGAACACTGAAGCTTTCTTT.

Only a few counts were recorded for this clone. The chain employs TRBV20-1 and TRBJ1-6; D ambiguous. V lost 3 bases and J lost 4, with 10 bases in between. Germline V gene lookup returns CDR1 DFQATT and CDR2 SNEGSKA (reference sequence). The CDR3 is 14 residues long. CDR3: CSASPSQYNSPLHF. The CDR3 coding sequence is TGCAGTGCTAGTCCCAGTCAATATAATTCACCCCTCCACTTT.

This chain uses TRBV18 with TRBJ2-1; 7 positions match TRBD1. J gave up 3 bases and V 6 bases, and 8 bases lay outside the gene matches. Looked up from germline, CDR1 is KGHSH and CDR2 is LQKENI. There are 15 residues in the CDR3. DNA for the CDR3: TGTGCCAGCTCCCCGTCCGACAGGGACTACAATGAGCAGTTCTTC. Translated, it gives CASSPSDRDYNEQFF.

Remarks on this clone: At the DNA level, this CDR3 is encoded by other sequences in the same sample as well. The rearrangement uses TRBV18 and TRBJ2-1, with D perhaps matching TRBD1 (5 bases). V gave up 4 bases and J gave up 0 bases, with 7 bases separating them. The V gene's germline CDR1 is KGHSH and CDR2 LQKENI. This CDR3 comprises 14 residues. The CDR3 spells CASSRGSSYNEQFF. The CDR3 DNA follows: TGTGCCAGCTCACGGGGCAGCTCCTACAATGAGCAGTTCTTC.

V and J are TRBV29-1 and TRBJ1-2; D gene unclear. Germline values: CDR1 SQVTM, CDR2 ANQGSEA. The CDR3 covers 13 residues. Trimming shortened V by 3 bases and J by 0 bases, and 8 bases separated the two germline ends. The CDR3 DNA follows: TGCAGCGTTGACAACAGAGCTAACTATGGCTACACCTTC. Translated: CSVDNRANYGYTF. The full variable domain, rest sourced from reference TRBV29-1 and TRBJ1-2, is SAVISQKPSRDICQRGTSLTIQCQVDSQVTMMFWYRQQPGQSLTLIATANQGSEATYESGFVIDKFPISRPNLTFSTLTVSNMSPEDSSIYLCSVDNRANYGYTFGSGTRLTVV.

This clone occurred once. This CDR3 is CASGFHYMGEGPPEQYF. The CDR3 DNA reads TGTGCCAGCGGATTCCACTATATGGGGGAGGGCCCCCCCGAGCAGTACTTC. This chain joins TRBV28 and TRBJ2-7; 7 nucleotides match TRBD2. Germline CDR1 reads MDHEN; CDR2 reads SYDVKM. The CDR3 extends over 17 amino acids. J was trimmed by 6 bases and V by 8 bases; bases with no gene match: 22.

This chain joins TRBV2 and TRBJ2-5, with D unresolved. Germline V gives CDR1 SNHLY, CDR2 FYNNEI. This CDR3 contains 11 residues. Trimming pared 4 bases from V and 5 bases from J, leaving 5 bases between. The CDR3 bases are TGTGCCAGCAGTGTTAGTGAGACCCAGTACTTC. It codes for CASSVSETQYF. The full variable domain, completed using reference TRBV2 and TRBJ2-5, is EPEVTQTPSHQVTQMGQEVILRCVPISNHLYFYWYRQILGQKVEFLVSFYNNEISEKSEIFDDQFSVERPDGSNFTLKIRSTKLEDSAMYFCASSVSETQYFGPGTRLLVL.

The chain couples TRBV28 to TRBJ1-3; tentatively, D is TRBD1 (6 bases). In germline, CDR1 is MDHEN, CDR2 SYDVKM. The CDR3 has 17 residues. The germline V and J ends were trimmed by 5 bases and 0 bases, with 17 bases remaining between them. CDR3 sequence (DNA): TGTGCCAGCAGTAGCCTACAGGGAGCTCCCTCTGGAAACACCATATATTTT. Translation: CASSSLQGAPSGNTIYF.

This chain uses TRBV7-9 with TRBJ1-6; no reliable D call. V was trimmed by 3 bases and J by 3 bases, leaving 6 bases between them. The CDR3 covers 14 residues. In germline, CDR1 is SEHNR, CDR2 FQNEAQ (reference sequence). The CDR3 protein is CASSLGNYNSPLHF. In DNA form, the CDR3 reads TGTGCCAGCAGCTTGGGCAACTATAATTCACCCCTCCACTTT.